The clone carrying this T cell receptor (beta chain) was seen many times. CDR3 length: 14 amino acids. These data originate in a study of tumor-infiltrating lymphocytes in oesophageal squamous cell carcinoma. TCRdb fed the PCR reads into MiXCR, producing one record per CDR3 protein. Counted here are about 21,000 distinct CDR3 sequences, more than 30% occurring once; the ten biggest clones make up around 10%. The material sequenced was esophageal tumor tissue. The genes are TRBV5-7 and TRBJ2-1, with 9 positions matching TRBD1. Judging by the DNA end, TRBJ2-7 fits better; the J call may be wrong. TRBV5-7 is an ORF, and what it does is uncertain. The receptor's source is a male donor with esophageal squamous cell carcinoma. The CDR3 is CASSHMGQGDEQYF. CDR3 DNA: TGTGCCAGCAGCCACATGGGACAGGGTGACGAGCAGTACTTC.